The entry below gives a single T cell receptor (beta chain) sequence along with its context. As yet, its antigen is unknown. This entry belongs to a study of cytomegalovirus exposure and HLA in healthy donors. PCR amplification relied on 60 Vbeta primers (plus 13 Jbeta primers). The method was immunoSEQ multiplex PCR; TCRdb's version includes in-frame clones alone and lacks a portion of them. The sample has under 130,000 clones; 83% are singletons. Study-wide points: Upon later analysis, HLA-associated TCR beta chains proved more clonally expanded than other, equally common chains.

The sequenced material came from PBMCs. This clonotype was sampled from a man younger than 30 in good health and CMV-seronegative.

CDR3 bases: TGCGCCAGCAGCTTGGCTGCAGGGGGCTACGAGCAGTACTTC. Translation: CASSLAAGGYEQYF. The chain recombines TRBV5-1 with TRBJ2-7; 7 bases are shared with TRBD1. After removal of 0 bases from V and 3 bases from J, the junction contained 3 bases not matched to a gene. Germline V gene data show CDR1 as SGHRS and CDR2 as YFSETQ. This CDR3 comprises 14 residues.